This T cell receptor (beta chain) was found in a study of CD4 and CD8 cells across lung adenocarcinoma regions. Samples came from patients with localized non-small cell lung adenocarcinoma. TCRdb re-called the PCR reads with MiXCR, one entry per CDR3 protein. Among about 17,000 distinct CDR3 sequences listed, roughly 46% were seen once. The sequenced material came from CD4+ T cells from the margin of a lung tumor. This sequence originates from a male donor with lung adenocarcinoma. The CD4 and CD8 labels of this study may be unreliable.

CDR3 in amino acids: CASRLRGGQETQYF. In DNA, the CDR3 is TGTGCCAGCCGCTTGCGGGGAGGGCAAGAGACCCAGTACTTC. The chain carries TRBV6-1 and TRBJ2-5, with 7 positions matching TRBD2. V lost 8 bases, J lost 2 bases, and 8 bases stayed unmatched. Germline loops: CDR1 MNHNS, CDR2 SASEGT. The CDR3 length is 14 residues.